The 15 T cell receptor beta chains below come from one sample, sequenced in a study of blood T cell repertoires in COVID-19. Profiling relied on immunoSEQ multiplex PCR, and the TCRdb table lists in-frame clones only, not all of them. The sample has about 110,000 clones, about 85% seen once. Sequenced sample: peripheral blood. The source of these receptors is a man aged 35 to 55 with acute or convalescent COVID-19.

This chain links TRBV4-3 with TRBJ1-2, with 7 bases lining up with TRBD1. The germline CDR1 and CDR2 sequences are LGHNA and YSLEER. V was clipped by 1 base and J by 8 bases; unmatched bases: 4. This CDR3 is 13 amino acids long. Written as DNA, the CDR3 is TGCGCCAGCAGCCAAGTCGACAGGGAGGGCTACACCTTC. Translating gives CASSQVDREGYTF.

The chain links TRBV18 to TRBJ2-3, with TRBD2 matching 9 bases. The CDR3 is 16 amino acids. CDR1 KGHSH and CDR2 LQKENI come from the germline V gene. The ends lost 2 bases at V and 2 bases at J; junction bases unmatched: 5. This CDR3 is CASSPISGRTTDTQYF. The CDR3, as DNA: TGTGCCAGCTCACCAATTAGCGGGAGAACCACAGATACGCAGTATTTT.

The chain employs TRBV11-2 and TRBJ1-1, with D hard to call. In germline, CDR1 is SGHAT, CDR2 FQNNGV. CDR3 length equals 13 residues. Trimming removed 5 bases from V and 1 base from J, with 8 bases in between. The CDR3 region is CASSPTTNTEAFF. CDR3 in DNA: TGTGCCAGCAGCCCCACTACGAACACTGAAGCTTTCTTT.

The CDR3 nucleotides are TGTGCCAGCAGACCTAGCGGGAGTCGGGACGAGCAGTACTTC. Residues: CASRPSGSRDEQYF. The chain combines TRBV5-4 with TRBJ2-7, with 10 bases that match TRBD2. CDR1 and CDR2 (germline): SGHNT, YYREEE (reference sequence). The trim removed 5 bases at V and 5 bases at J, leaving 7 bases unmatched. The CDR3 is 14 residues long.

V and J are TRBV18 and TRBJ2-7; 9 bases map to TRBD2. The CDR3 sequence is 14 residues long. Losses at the gene ends were 3 bases for V and 7 bases for J; bases not matched to a gene: 7. Germline V gene sequence: CDR1 KGHSH, CDR2 LQKENI. Here the CDR3 DNA reads TGTGCCAGCTCACCCGCTAGCGGGATGCGGGAGCAGTACTTC. Protein: CASSPASGMREQYF.

The gene calls are TRBV15 and TRBJ2-7; 8 bases fit TRBD1. V shed 9 bases, J shed 0 bases, and the junction held 4 bases outside the gene matches. Germline values: CDR1 LNHNV, CDR2 YYDKDF (reference sequence). The CDR3 consists of 13 residues. CDR3 DNA sequence: TGTGCCACTCGGACAGGGAGCTCCTACGAGCAGTACTTC. Translating gives CATRTGSSYEQYF.

This clone has a single count. The gene calls are TRBV2 and TRBJ1-5; 7 positions agree with TRBD1. The J segment lost 4 bases and the V segment lost 5 bases, leaving 2 bases of the junction unmatched. Germline loops: CDR1 SNHLY, CDR2 FYNNEI. The CDR3 contains 13 residues. The CDR3 DNA reads TGTGCCAGCAGTTGGACAGGAAATCAGCCCCAGCATTTT. Its translation: CASSWTGNQPQHF.

This sequence joins TRBV9 and TRBJ2-1, with 9 positions matching TRBD2. There are 16 residues in the CDR3. J gave up 9 bases and V 1 base, and 11 bases lay outside the gene matches. Germline CDR1 is SGDLS and CDR2 is YYNGEE. The CDR3 DNA sequence: TGTGCCAGCAGCGTAACGGCCAGCGGGAGGTTAGGTGAGCAGTTCTTC. Translation gives CASSVTASGRLGEQFF.

The genes are TRBV15 and TRBJ2-5; 13 nucleotides agree with TRBD2. The germline gives CDR1 LNHNV, CDR2 YYDKDF (reference sequence). The V segment lost 6 bases and the J segment 5 bases; nucleotides outside the gene matches: 6. The CDR3 contains 15 residues. Here the CDR3 reads CATRRTSGSLETQYF. As DNA, the CDR3 is TGTGCCACCAGGAGGACTAGCGGGAGTCTGGAGACCCAGTACTTC.

The chain couples TRBV6-4 to TRBJ2-1, with 13 bases matching TRBD2. CDR3 size: 14 residues. With 4 bases clipped from V and 6 bases from J, the junction kept 0 bases outside the gene matches. Per germline, CDR1 MRHNA and CDR2 SNTAGT. CDR3 residues: CASSGTSGSNEQFF. CDR3 in DNA: TGTGCCAGCAGTGGGACTAGCGGGAGCAATGAGCAGTTCTTC.

This clone was observed a handful of times. The chain couples TRBV19 to TRBJ2-2; 8 nucleotides align to TRBD1. Per germline, CDR1 LNHDA and CDR2 SQIVND (reference sequence). This CDR3 has 14 amino acids. The CDR3 region has the DNA TGTGTCTCTTCCCGGGACAGGTACACCGGGGAGCTGTTTTTT. This codes for CVSSRDRYTGELFF.

The chain recombines TRBV4-3 with TRBJ1-1, with 7 bases identical to TRBD1. The V segment lost 2 bases and the J segment 6 bases; nucleotides outside the gene matches: 12. CDR1 LGHNA and CDR2 YSLEER come from the germline V gene. The CDR3 runs 16 residues. As DNA, the CDR3 is TGCGCCAGCAGCCAACCAGCCTCAGGGGGAAGGGCTGAAGCTTTCTTT. Its protein is CASSQPASGGRAEAFF.

This clone was seen a handful of times. The chain is built from TRBV2 and TRBJ2-7; no reliable D call. The ends were cut back, 4 bases at V and 0 bases at J, with 10 bases in the middle. Looked up from germline, CDR1 is SNHLY and CDR2 is FYNNEI. This CDR3 spans 14 amino acids. Written as DNA, the CDR3 is TGTGCCAGCAGTGGAAGCGATAGCTCCTACGAGCAGTACTTC. Amino acids: CASSGSDSSYEQYF.

The chain couples TRBV9 to TRBJ2-1; 8 bases line up with TRBD1. The germline V gene encodes CDR1 SGDLS and CDR2 YYNGEE. There are 17 residues in the CDR3. The trim removed 0 bases at V and 2 bases at J, leaving 7 bases unmatched. This CDR3 reads CASSVDEATGAYNEQFF. CDR3 bases: TGTGCCAGCAGCGTAGATGAGGCGACAGGGGCCTACAATGAGCAGTTCTTC. The full variable domain, with the rest looked up from reference TRBV9 and TRBJ2-1, is DSGVTQTPKHLITATGQRVTLRCSPRSGDLSVYWYQQSLDQGLQFLIQYYNGEERAKGNILERFSAQQFPDLHSELNLSSLELGDSALYFCASSVDEATGAYNEQFFGPGTRLTVL.

The chain links TRBV30 to TRBJ2-1; 11 positions agree with TRBD2. Germline V gene sequence: CDR1 GTSNPN, CDR2 SVGIG (reference sequence). The CDR3 extends over 16 amino acids. The ends lost 0 bases at V and 3 bases at J; junction bases unmatched: 4. The CDR3 loop reads CAWSVKTSGDYNEQFF. The CDR3 DNA is TGTGCCTGGAGTGTAAAGACTAGCGGGGACTACAATGAGCAGTTCTTC.